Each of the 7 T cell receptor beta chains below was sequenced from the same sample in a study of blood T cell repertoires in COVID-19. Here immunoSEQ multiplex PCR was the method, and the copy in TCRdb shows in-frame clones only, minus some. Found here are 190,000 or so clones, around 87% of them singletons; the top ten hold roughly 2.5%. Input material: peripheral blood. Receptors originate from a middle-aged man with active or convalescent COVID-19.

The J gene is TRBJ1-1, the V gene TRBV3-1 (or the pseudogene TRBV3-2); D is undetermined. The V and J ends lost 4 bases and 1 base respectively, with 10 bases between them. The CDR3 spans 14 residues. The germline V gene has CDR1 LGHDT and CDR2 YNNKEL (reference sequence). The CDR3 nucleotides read TGTGCCAGCAGCCCTCGGGAGGGGAACACTGAAGCTTTCTTT. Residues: CASSPREGNTEAFF.

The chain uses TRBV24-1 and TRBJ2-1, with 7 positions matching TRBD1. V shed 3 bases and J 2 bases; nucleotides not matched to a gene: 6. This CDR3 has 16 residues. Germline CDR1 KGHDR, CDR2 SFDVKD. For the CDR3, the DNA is TGTGCCACCAGTGATGCAAACAGGGGTACCTACAATGAGCAGTTCTTC. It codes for CATSDANRGTYNEQFF.

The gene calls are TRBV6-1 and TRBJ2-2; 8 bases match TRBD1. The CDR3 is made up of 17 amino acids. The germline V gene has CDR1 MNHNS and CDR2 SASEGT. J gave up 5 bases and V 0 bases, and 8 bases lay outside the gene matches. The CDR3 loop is CASSEAPGQGATGELFF. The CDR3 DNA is TGTGCCAGCAGTGAAGCGCCTGGCCAGGGGGCAACCGGGGAGCTGTTTTTT.

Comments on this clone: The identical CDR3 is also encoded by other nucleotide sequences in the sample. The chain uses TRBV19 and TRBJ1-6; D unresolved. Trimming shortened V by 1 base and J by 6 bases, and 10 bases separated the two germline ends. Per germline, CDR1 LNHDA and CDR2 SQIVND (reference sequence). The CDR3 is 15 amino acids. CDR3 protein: CASSIAGQSNSPLHF. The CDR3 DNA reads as TGTGCCAGTAGTATAGCTGGGCAGTCTAATTCACCCCTCCACTTT.

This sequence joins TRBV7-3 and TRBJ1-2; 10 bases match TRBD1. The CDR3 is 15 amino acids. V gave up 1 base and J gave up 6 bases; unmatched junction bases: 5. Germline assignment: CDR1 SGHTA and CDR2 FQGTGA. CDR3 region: CASSLNRDRGNGYTF. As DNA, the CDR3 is TGTGCCAGCAGCTTAAACCGGGACAGGGGCAATGGCTACACCTTC.

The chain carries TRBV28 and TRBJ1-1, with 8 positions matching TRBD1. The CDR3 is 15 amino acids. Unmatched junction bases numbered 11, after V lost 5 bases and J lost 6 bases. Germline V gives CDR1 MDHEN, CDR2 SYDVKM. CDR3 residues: CASSIQPGQAPEAFF. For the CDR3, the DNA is TGTGCCAGCAGTATTCAACCGGGACAGGCCCCTGAAGCTTTCTTT.

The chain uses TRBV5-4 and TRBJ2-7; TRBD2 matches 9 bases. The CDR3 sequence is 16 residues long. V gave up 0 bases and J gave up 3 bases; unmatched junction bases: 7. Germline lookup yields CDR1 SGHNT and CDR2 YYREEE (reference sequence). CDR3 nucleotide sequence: TGTGCCAGCAGCTTGGCCCCCGCGGGGGGGCTCTACGAGCAGTACTTC. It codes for CASSLAPAGGLYEQYF.